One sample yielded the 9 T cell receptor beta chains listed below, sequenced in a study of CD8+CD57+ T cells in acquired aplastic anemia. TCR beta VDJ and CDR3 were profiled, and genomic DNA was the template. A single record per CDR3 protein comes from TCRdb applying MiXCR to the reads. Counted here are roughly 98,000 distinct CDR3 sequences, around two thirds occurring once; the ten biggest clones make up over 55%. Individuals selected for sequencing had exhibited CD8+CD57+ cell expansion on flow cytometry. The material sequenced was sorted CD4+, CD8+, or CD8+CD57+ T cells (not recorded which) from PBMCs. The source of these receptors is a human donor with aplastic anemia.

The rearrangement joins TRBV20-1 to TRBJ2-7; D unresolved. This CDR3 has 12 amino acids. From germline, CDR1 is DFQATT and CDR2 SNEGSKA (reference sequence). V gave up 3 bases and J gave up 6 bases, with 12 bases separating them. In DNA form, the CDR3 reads TGCAGTGCTAGGAACCAGAATCCCGAGCAGTACTTC. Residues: CSARNQNPEQYF.

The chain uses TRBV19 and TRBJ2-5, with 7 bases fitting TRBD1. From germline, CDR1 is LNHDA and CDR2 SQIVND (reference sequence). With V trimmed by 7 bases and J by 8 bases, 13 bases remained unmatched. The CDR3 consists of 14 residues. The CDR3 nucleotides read TGTGCCAGTAATAGGGGGCGCACGGCGGAAACCCAGTACTTC. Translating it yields CASNRGRTAETQYF.

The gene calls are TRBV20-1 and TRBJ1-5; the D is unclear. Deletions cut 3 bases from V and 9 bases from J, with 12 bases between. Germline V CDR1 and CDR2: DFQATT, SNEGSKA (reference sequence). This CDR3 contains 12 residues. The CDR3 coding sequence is TGCAGTGCTAGGTCGGACCCGTTGCCCCAGCATTTT. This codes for CSARSDPLPQHF.

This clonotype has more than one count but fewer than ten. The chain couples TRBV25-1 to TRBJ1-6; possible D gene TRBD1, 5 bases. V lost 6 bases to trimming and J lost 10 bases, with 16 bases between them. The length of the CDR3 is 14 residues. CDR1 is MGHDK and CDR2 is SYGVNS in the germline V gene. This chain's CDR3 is CASSQDLGHSPLHF. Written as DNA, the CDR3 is TGTGCCAGCAGCCAAGATCTGGGGCACTCACCCCTCCACTTT.

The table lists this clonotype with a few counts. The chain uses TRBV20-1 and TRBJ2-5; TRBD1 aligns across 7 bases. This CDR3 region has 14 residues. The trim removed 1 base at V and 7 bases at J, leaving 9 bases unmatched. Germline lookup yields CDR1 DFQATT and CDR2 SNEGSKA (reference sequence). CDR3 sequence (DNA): TGCAGTGCTAGAGCGGGACAGACCAAGGGGACCCAGTACTTC. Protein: CSARAGQTKGTQYF.

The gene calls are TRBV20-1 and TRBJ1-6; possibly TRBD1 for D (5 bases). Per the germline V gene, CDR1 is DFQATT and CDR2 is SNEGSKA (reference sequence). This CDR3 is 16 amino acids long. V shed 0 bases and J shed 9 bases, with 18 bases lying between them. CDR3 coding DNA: TGCAGTGCTAGAGAATTGGGCAGGGACGAAGGTTCACCCCTCCACTTT. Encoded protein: CSARELGRDEGSPLHF.

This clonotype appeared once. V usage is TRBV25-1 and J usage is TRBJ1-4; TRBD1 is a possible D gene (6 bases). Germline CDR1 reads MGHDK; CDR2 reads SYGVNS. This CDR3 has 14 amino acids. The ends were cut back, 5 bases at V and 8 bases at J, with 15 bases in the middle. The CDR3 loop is CASSHLRGGEKLFF. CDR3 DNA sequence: TGTGCCAGCAGTCATCTGCGGGGGGGCGAAAAACTGTTTTTT.

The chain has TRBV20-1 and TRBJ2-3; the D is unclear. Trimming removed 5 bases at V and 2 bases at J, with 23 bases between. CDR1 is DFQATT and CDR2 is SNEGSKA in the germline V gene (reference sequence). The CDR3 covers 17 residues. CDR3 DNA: TGCAGTGCTCCCATTCAATTGGGCGCGATGTACACAGATACGCAGTATTTT. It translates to CSAPIQLGAMYTDTQYF.

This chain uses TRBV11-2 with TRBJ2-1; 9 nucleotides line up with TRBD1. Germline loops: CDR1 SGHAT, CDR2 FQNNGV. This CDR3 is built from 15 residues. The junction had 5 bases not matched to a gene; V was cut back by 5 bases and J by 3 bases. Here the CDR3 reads CASSRGQGYYNEQFF. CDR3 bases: TGTGCCAGCAGCCGAGGACAGGGGTACTACAATGAGCAGTTCTTC.